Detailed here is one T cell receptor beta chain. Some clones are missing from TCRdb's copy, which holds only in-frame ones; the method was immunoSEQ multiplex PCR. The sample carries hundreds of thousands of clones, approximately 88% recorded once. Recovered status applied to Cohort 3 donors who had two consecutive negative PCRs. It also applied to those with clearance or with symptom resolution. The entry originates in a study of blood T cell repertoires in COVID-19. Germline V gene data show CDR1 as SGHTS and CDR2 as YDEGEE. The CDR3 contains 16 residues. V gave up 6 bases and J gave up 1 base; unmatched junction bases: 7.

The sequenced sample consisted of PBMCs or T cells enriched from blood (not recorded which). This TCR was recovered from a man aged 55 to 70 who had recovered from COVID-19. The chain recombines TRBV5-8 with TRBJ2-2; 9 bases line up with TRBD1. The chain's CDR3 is CASTQGARGNTGELFF. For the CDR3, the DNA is TGTGCCAGCACACAGGGGGCGAGGGGGAACACCGGGGAGCTGTTTTTT.